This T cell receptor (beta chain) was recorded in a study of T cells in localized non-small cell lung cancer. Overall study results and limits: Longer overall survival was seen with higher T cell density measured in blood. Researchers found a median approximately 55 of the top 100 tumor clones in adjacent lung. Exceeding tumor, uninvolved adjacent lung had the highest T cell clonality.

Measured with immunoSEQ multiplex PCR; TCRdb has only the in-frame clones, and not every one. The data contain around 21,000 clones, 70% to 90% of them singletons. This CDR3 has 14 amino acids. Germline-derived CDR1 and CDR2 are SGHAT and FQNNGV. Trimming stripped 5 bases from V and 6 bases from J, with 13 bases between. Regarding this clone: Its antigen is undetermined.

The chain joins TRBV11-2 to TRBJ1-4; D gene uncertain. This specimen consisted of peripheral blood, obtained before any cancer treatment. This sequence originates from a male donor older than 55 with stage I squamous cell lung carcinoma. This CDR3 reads CASSTGREDEKLFF. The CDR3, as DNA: TGTGCCAGCAGCACCGGGAGGGAGGATGAAAAACTGTTTTTT.